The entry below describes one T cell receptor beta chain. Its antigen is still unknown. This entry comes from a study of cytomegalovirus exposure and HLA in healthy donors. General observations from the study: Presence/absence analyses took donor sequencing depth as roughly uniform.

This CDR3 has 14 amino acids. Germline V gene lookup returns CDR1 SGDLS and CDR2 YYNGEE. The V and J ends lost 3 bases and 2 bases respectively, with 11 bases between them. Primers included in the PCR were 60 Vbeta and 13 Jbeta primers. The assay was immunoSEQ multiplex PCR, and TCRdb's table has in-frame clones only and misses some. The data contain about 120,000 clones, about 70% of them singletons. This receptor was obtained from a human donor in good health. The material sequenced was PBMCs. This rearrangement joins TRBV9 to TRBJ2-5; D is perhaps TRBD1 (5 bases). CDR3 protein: CASSAQTEQETQYF. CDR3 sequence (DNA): TGTGCCAGCAGCGCCCAGACAGAACAAGAGACCCAGTACTTC.